Presented here are 6 T cell receptor beta chains from one specimen sequenced in a study of blood T cell repertoires in COVID-19 (dated by TCRdb to about 2020). To prepare the library, the immunoSEQ multiplex PCR assay was applied. Sourced from immuneACCESS, this table was stored by TCRdb with only in-frame sequences that have V and J called. A share of the clones is absent; for the studies checked, an unresolved V gene accounts for under half, and the remainder has no known explanation. The sample table holds 200,000 to 250,000 clones, of which about 76% were seen once. The ten largest make up 8% to 9% of the sample. Sample: PBMCs or T cells enriched from blood (not recorded which). All receptors derive from a woman between 45 and 60 years old with acute COVID-19.

In this sample, this clone turned up a few times. V and J are TRBV7-2 and TRBJ2-1, with TRBD1 matching over 10 bases. Unmatched junction bases numbered 12, after V lost 2 bases and J lost 5 bases. The CDR3 is 18 residues long. Germline lookup yields CDR1 SGHTA and CDR2 FQGNSA. CDR3 nucleotides: TGTGCCAGCAGCTTAAGAATGGGCGGACAGGGGGGGAACAATGAGCAGTTCTTC. Amino acid sequence: CASSLRMGGQGGNNEQFF. Combining the CDR3 with reference TRBV7-2 and TRBJ2-1 gives the whole variable domain GAGVSQSPSNKVTEKGKDVELRCDPISGHTALYWYRQSLGQGLEFLIYFQGNSAPDKSGLPSDRFSAERTGGSVSTLTIQRTQQEDSAVYLCASSLRMGGQGGNNEQFFGPGTRLTVL.

V usage is TRBV12-3 or TRBV12-4 and J usage is TRBJ1-1; D gene ambiguous. This CDR3 region has 13 residues. V was cut by 5 bases and J by 5 bases, with 12 bases left in between. The CDR3 nucleotides read TGTGCCAGCAGTCGCTCGGGAGGTACTGAAGCTTTCTTT. This codes for CASSRSGGTEAFF.

The chain employs TRBV27 and TRBJ2-7, with 11 bases aligning to TRBD2. The CDR3 loop spans 16 amino acids. The ends lost 6 bases at V and 5 bases at J; junction bases unmatched: 12. Looked up from germline, CDR1 is MNHEY and CDR2 is SMNVEV (reference sequence). The CDR3: CASRPRVAGGPHEQYF. CDR3 sequence (DNA): TGTGCCAGCAGACCCCGAGTAGCGGGAGGGCCCCACGAGCAGTACTTC.

CDR3 residues: CASSIVLVNEQFF. For the CDR3, the DNA is TGTGCCAGTAGTATAGTTCTAGTCAATGAGCAGTTCTTC. This chain uses TRBV19 with TRBJ2-1; D unresolved. Trimming removed 1 base from V and 6 bases from J, with 7 bases in between. The CDR3 consists of 13 residues. The germline CDR1 and CDR2 sequences are LNHDA and SQIVND (reference sequence).

The V call is TRBV4-1, the J call TRBJ1-4; TRBD1 matches 8 bases. V lost 0 bases, J lost 3 bases, and 18 bases stayed unmatched. Per germline, CDR1 MGHRA and CDR2 YSYEKL. CDR3 length equals 21 residues. CDR3 DNA sequence: TGCGCCAGCAGCCAAGAAAATAGGCAGGCAGGGGGCCCTCTGCCTAATGAAAAACTGTTTTTT. Protein sequence: CASSQENRQAGGPLPNEKLFF.

This clone was detected only once. V usage is TRBV7-2 and J usage is TRBJ2-7; TRBD2 matches 8 bases. Germline loops: CDR1 SGHTA, CDR2 FQGNSA. V shed 5 bases, J shed 7 bases, and the junction held 7 bases outside the gene matches. The CDR3 length is 13 residues. The CDR3 DNA follows: TGTGCCAGCAGCCCCGGACTAGCTGGGGAGCAGTACTTC. Protein product: CASSPGLAGEQYF.